A selection of T cell receptor beta chains follows, all from one sample in a study of neurological immune-mediated disorders. TCRdb reanalysed the 5' RACE reads using MiXCR and keeps one entry per CDR3 protein. The repertoire holds some 120,000 distinct CDR3 sequences, with approximately 3.2% as singletons. The material sequenced was PBMCs. The source of these receptors is a woman younger than 45 with multiple sclerosis. Both conserved end residues are part of each CDR3. The D gene is left open where the match is weak. Each size is once, few, many or a size class.

J gene,clone size,V gene,D gene,CDR3 DNA,CDR3 protein
TRBJ2-1,many,TRBV7-9,-,TGTGCCAGCAGGGGACCGTCCAATGAGCAGTTCTTC,CASRGPSNEQFF
TRBJ2-7,many,TRBV5-1,TRBD1,TGCGCCAGCAGCCTACGGACAGGGGGTTTCTTCTACGAGCAGTACTTC,CASSLRTGGFFYEQYF
TRBJ1-5,many,TRBV20-1,-,TGCAGTGCTATCTCGACTGCAAATCAGCCCCAGCATTTT,CSAISTANQPQHF
TRBJ2-3,many,TRBV20-1,TRBD2,TGCAGTGCTGATGGGACTAGCAGTTACACAGATACGCAGTATTTT,CSADGTSSYTDTQYF
TRBJ2-5,many,TRBV5-1,-,TGCGCCAGCAGCCAACTAGTCCAAGAGACCCAGTACTTC,CASSQLVQETQYF
TRBJ2-5,many,TRBV29-1,-,TGCAGCGTTGCGGGGGCGGGATCCGAAGAGACCCAGTACTTC,CSVAGAGSEETQYF
TRBJ2-1,many,TRBV12-3/TRBV12-4,-,TGTGCCAGCAGCCTAGCGAATAGCGGATACAATGAGCAGTTCTTC,CASSLANSGYNEQFF
TRBJ1-1,many,TRBV6-2/TRBV6-3,-,TGTGCCAGCAGGCAAGGGAGCTACATGAACACTGAAGCTTTCTTT,CASRQGSYMNTEAFF
TRBJ1-2,few,TRBV5-5,TRBD1,TGTGCCAGCAGCTTTCTGGACAGGCAAGCTAACTATGGCTACACCTTC,CASSFLDRQANYGYTF
TRBJ2-1,many,TRBV11-2,-,TGTGCCAGCAGCTTGAACAATGAGCAGTTCTTC,CASSLNNEQFF
TRBJ1-4,many,TRBV7-8,-,TGTGCCAGCAGCTTGCACAGGGAAAGGAATGAAAAACTGTTTTTT,CASSLHRERNEKLFF
TRBJ1-6,many,TRBV27,-,TGTGCCAGCAGTTTAAAGAGCTCCTATAATTCACCCCTCCACTTT,CASSLKSSYNSPLHF
TRBJ1-2,few,TRBV7-2,-,TGTGCCAGCAGCTTAGACAAAAACTATGGCTACACCTTC,CASSLDKNYGYTF
TRBJ2-1,many,TRBV20-1,TRBD2,TGCAGTGCCAGGGCGGGGGGCCTTTACAATGAGCAGTTCTTC,CSARAGGLYNEQFF
TRBJ2-1,few,TRBV14,TRBD2,TGTGCCAGCAGCCCCCTAATAGCGGGAGTATCTGGTGAGCAGTTCTTC,CASSPLIAGVSGEQFF
TRBJ2-7,many,TRBV7-2,-,TGTGCCAGCAGCCGGGGTGGGACCAATTCCTACGAGCAGTACTTC,CASSRGGTNSYEQYF